This T cell receptor beta chain is from a study of cytotoxic CD8 clonotypes in ibrutinib-treated CLL. Study-wide background: Mean yields were around 260,000 productive templates and about 97,000 productive rearrangements per sample. Broader study findings: Clonality increased at ibrutinib response, then returned toward baseline at progression.

Worth noting for this clone: Antigen: not known.

The CDR3 spans 16 residues. Trimming pared 4 bases from V and 7 bases from J, leaving 18 bases between. The germline V gene has CDR1 SGHDT and CDR2 YYEEEE. With sequencing, the targeted depth ranged from 1 in 200,000 to 1 in 1 million T cells. Using immunoSEQ multiplex PCR, the repertoire was profiled, and TCRdb retains in-frame clones only, with some absent. This sample has about 150,000 clones; roughly 76% occur once, and the top ten carry 4.5% to 6%. This receptor was taken from a human donor with chronic lymphocytic leukemia. The V call is TRBV5-6, the J call TRBJ1-6; D may be TRBD1 (5 bases). Sequenced here: PBMCs, sampled after 24 months of ibrutinib treatment. The CDR3, as DNA: TGTGCCAGCAGCCTCCGGGGCGGTCTGATCAATTCACCCCTCCACTTT. This translates into CASSLRGGLINSPLHF.